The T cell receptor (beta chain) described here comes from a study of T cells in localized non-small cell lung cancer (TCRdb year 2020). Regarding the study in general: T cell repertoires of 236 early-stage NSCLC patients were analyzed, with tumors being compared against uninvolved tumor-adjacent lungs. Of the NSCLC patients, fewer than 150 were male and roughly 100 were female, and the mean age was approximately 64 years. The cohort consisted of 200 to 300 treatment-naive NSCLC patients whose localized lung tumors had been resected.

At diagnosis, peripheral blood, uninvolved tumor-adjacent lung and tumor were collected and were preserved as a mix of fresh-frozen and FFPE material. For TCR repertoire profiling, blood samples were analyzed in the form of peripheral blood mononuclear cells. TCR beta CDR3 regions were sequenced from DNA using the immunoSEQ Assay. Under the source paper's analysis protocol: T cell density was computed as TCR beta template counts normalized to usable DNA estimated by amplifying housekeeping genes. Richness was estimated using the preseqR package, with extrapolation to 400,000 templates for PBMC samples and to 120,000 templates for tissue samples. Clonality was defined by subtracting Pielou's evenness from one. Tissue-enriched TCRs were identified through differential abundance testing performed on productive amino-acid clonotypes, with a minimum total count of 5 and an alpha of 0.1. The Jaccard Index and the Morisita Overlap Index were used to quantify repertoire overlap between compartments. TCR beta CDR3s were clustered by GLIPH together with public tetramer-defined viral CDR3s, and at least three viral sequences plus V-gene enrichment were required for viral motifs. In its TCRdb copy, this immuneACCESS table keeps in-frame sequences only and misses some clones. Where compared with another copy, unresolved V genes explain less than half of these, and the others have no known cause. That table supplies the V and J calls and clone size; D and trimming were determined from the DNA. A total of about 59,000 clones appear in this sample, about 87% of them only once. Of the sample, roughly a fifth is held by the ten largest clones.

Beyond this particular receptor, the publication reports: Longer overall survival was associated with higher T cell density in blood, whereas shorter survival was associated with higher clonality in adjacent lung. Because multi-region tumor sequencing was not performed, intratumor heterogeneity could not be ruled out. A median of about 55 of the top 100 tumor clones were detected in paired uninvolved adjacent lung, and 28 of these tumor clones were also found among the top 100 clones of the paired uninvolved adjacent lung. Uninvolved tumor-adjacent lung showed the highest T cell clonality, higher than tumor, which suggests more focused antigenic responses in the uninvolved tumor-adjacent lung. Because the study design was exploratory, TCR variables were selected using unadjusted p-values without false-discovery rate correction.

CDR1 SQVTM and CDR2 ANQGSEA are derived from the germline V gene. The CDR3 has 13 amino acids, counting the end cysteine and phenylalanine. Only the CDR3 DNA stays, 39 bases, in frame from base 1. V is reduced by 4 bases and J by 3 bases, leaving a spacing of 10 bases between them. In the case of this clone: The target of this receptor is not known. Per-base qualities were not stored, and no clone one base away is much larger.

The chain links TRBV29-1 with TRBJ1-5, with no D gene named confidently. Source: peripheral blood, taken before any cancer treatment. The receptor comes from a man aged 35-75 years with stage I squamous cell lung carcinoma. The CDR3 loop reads CSVAAGPNQPQHF. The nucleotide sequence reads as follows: TGCAGCGTTGCTGCAGGTCCCAATCAGCCCCAGCATTTT.